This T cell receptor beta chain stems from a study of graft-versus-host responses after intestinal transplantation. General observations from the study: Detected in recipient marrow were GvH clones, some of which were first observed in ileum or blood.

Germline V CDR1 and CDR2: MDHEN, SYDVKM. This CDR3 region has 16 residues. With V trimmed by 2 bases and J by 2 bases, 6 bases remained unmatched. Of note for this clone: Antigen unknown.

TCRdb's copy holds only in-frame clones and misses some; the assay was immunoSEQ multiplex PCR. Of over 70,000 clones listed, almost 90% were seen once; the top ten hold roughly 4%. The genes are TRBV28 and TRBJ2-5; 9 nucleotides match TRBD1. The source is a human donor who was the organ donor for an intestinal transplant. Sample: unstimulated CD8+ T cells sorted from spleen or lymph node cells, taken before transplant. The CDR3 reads CASSLPTGGGQETQYF. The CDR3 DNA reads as TGTGCCAGCAGTTTACCCACAGGGGGCGGTCAAGAGACCCAGTACTTC. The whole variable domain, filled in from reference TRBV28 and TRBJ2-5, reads DVKVTQSSRYLVKRTGEKVFLECVQDMDHENMFWYRQDPGLGLRLIYFSYDVKMKEKGDIPEGYSVSREKKERFSLILESASTNQTSMYLCASSLPTGGGQETQYFGPGTRLLVL.